This TCR beta chain was recovered during a study of spatial heterogeneity in lung cancer. Overall study context: Consistently, beta-chain sequences turned up in larger numbers than alpha-chain sequences did.

Time point meaning: sample taken at primary tumor resection. Unsorted whole RNA from tumor, nontumor lung or frozen PBMC underwent sequencing. J gave up 8 bases and V 8 bases, and 11 bases lay outside the gene matches. The CDR3 loop spans 13 amino acids. Germline CDR1 reads ENHRY; CDR2 reads SYGVKD. Each molecule of TCR cDNA was tagged with one unique molecular identifier. One entry per CDR3 protein, called by TCRdb with MiXCR from the 5' RACE reads. In the table there are tens of thousands of distinct CDR3 sequences, about 12% of which are singletons. This clonotype was observed many times. The V gene is TRBV10-3, the J gene TRBJ1-2; 7 nucleotides agree with TRBD1. This receptor was identified in a male donor with early-stage non-small cell lung cancer. The material sequenced was PBMCs, taken at surgery. The CDR3 sequence: CAIGWGAGGGYTF. The CDR3 coding sequence is TGTGCCATCGGTTGGGGAGCAGGGGGAGGCTACACCTTC.